Listed here is a single T cell receptor beta chain. Its antigen is as yet unknown. The table came from immunoSEQ multiplex PCR; TCRdb's copy has only in-frame clones and leaves some out. The sample consists of about 2,100,000 clones, just over 90% of them appearing once. CD45RO negativity and positive selection for CCR7 defined naive CD8 cells, a population that excluded terminally differentiated effector memory CD45RA+ cells. This sample was taken from a study of shared clonotypes between healthy human individuals. Study results and caveats: The study generally estimated greater richness for naive than memory subsets.

Sequencing was carried out using naive CD8+ T cells from PBMCs. This sequence was found in a man aged 18-30 years in good health. Some clones in this sample may be carry-over from other donors' samples.

The CDR3 nucleotides are TGTGCCAGCAGGGGGGGACTAGCGGGTTACCCAGAGACCCAGTACTTC. This encodes CASRGGLAGYPETQYF. This rearrangement joins TRBV7-6 to TRBJ2-5, with 12 bases that match TRBD2. Germline trimming cut 6 bases from V and 4 bases from J; bases unmatched to any gene: 9. The CDR3 is made up of 16 amino acids. Germline CDR1 and CDR2: SGHVS and FNYEAQ.